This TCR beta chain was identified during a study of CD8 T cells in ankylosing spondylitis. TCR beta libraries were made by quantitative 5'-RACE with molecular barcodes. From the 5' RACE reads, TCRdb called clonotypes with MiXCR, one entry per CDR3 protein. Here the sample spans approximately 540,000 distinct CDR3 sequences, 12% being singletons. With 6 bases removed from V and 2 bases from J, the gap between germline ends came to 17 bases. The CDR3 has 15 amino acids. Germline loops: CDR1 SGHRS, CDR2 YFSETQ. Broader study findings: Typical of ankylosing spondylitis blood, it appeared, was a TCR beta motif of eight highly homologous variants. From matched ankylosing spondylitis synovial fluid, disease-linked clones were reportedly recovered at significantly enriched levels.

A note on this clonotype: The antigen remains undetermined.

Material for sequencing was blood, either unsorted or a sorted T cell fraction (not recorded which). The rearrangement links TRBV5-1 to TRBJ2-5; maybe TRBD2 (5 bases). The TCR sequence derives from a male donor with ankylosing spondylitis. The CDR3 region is CASTPEARPQETQYF. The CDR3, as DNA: TGCGCCAGCACCCCGGAGGCCAGGCCACAAGAGACCCAGTACTTC.